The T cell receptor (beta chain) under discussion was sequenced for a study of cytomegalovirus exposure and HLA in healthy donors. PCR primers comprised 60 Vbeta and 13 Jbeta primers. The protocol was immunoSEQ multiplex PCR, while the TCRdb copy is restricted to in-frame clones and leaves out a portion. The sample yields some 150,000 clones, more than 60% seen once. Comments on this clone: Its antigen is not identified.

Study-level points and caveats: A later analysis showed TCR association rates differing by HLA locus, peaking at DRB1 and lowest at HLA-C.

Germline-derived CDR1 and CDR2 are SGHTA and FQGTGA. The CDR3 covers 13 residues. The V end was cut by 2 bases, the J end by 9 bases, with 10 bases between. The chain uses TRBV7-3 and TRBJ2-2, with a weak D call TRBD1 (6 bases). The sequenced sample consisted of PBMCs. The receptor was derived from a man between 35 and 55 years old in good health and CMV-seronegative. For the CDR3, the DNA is TGTGCCAGCAGCTTACAGGGGACCCGGGAGCTGTTTTTT. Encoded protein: CASSLQGTRELFF.